This TCR beta chain was sequenced in a study of T-cell reconstitution after alpha-beta-depleted transplantation in children. General study results and limits: When one year had passed after transplant, most T-cell counts and diversity came from newly produced T cells. Approximately two months post-transplant, alpha-beta T cells reportedly originated from several hundred expanded graft clones. After transplant, high TCRbeta diversity at day 60 in some patients arose from surviving recipient T cells and thymic progenitors.

Preparing the TCRbeta library involved the use of unique molecular identifiers. In TCRdb, the PCR reads were re-called with MiXCR into one record per CDR3 protein. The sample comprises several thousand distinct CDR3 sequences, approximately 15% of which are singletons, and about 48% rests with the top ten. Trimming cost V 0 bases and J 10 bases, with 16 bases left between them. From germline, CDR1 is SGHDT and CDR2 YYEEEE. There are 14 residues in the CDR3. This clonotype was picked up many times. Its cognate antigen is unknown. The rearrangement links TRBV5-6 to TRBJ1-1; D not resolved. This material consisted of PBMCs, mostly from graft donor cells, taken 60 days after TCRalphabeta/CD19-depleted stem cell transplant. The clonotype was recovered from a male patient aged 5 to 17 who had a stem cell transplant for acute lymphoblastic leukemia, so the T cells may come from the graft donor. CDR3 bases: TGTGCCAGCAGCTTGGGGGATTCTGGGCGAGCAGCTTTCTTT. It translates to CASSLGDSGRAAFF.